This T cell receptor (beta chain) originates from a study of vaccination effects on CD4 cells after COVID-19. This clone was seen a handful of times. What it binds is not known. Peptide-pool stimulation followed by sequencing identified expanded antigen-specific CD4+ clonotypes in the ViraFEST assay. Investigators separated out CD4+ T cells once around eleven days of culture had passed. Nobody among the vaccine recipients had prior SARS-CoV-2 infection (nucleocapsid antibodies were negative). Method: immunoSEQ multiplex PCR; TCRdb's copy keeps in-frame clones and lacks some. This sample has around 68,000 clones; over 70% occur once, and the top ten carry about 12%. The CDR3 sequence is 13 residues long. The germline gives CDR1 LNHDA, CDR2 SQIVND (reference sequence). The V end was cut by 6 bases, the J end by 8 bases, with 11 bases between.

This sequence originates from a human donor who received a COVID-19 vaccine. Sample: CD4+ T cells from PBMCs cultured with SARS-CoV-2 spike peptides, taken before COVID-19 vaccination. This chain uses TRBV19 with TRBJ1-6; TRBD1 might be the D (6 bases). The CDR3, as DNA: TGTGCCAGTAGCGGCAGGGGAGATTCACCCCTCCACTTT. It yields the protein CASSGRGDSPLHF.